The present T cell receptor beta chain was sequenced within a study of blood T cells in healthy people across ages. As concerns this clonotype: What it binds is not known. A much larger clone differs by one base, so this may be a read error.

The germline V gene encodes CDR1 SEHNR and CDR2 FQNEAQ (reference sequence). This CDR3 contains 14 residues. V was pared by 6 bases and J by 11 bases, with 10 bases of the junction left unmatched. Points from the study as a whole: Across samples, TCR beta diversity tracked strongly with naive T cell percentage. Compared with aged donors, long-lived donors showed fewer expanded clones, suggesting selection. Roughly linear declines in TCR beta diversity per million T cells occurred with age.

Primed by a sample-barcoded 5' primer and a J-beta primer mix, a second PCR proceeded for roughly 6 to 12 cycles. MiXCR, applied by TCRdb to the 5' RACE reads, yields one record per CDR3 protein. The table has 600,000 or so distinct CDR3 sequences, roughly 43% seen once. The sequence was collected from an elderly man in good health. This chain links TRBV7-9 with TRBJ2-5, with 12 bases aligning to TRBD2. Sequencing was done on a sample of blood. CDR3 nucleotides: TGTGCCAGCAGTAGGACTAGCGGGGTGAATGAGCAGTACTTC. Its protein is CASSRTSGVNEQYF.